A single count supports the clone carrying this T cell receptor beta chain. Antigen unknown. The PCR employed 60 Vbeta primers together with 13 Jbeta primers. Clones were sequenced by immunoSEQ multiplex PCR, and TCRdb holds only the in-frame ones, with some missing. The data contain 150,000 to 200,000 clones, about 85% of them singletons. The CDR3 is made up of 14 amino acids. Germline V gene sequence: CDR1 SGHTA, CDR2 FQGTGA. Trimming took 2 bases from V and 5 from J; bases not matched to a gene: 4. This sample was included in a study of cytomegalovirus exposure and HLA in healthy donors. Points from the study as a whole: It was assumed in the presence/absence analyses that sequencing depth was roughly uniform across donors.

These donors counted as nominally healthy when sampled, but unrecorded immune exposures were likely. The receptor was isolated from a young man in good health and CMV-seronegative. The specimen sequenced was PBMCs. The V and J genes are TRBV7-3 and TRBJ2-5; 8 bases fit TRBD2. The CDR3 region is CASSLAGGGETQYF. CDR3 in DNA: TGTGCCAGCAGCTTAGCGGGAGGAGGGGAGACCCAGTACTTC. Looking up the rest from reference TRBV7-3 and TRBJ2-5 gives the full variable domain: GAGVSQTPSNKVTEKGKYVELRCDPISGHTALYWYRQSLGQGPEFLIYFQGTGAADDSGLPNDRFFAVRPEGSVSTLKIQRTERGDSAVYLCASSLAGGGETQYFGPGTRLLVL.